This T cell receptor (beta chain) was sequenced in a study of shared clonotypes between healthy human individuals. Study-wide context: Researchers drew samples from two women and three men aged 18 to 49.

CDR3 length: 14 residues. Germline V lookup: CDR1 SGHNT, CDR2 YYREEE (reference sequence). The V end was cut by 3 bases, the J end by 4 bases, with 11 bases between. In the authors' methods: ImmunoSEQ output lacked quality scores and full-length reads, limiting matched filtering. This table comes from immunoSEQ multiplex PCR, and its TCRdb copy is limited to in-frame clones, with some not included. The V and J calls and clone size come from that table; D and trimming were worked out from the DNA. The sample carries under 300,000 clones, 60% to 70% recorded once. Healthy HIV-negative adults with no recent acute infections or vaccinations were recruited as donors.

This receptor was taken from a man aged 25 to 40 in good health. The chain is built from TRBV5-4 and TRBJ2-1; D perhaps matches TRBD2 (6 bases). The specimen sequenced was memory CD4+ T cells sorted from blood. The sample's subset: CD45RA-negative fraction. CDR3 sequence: CASSSASEYNEQFF. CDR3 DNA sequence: TGTGCCAGCAGCTCAGCTAGCGAGTACAATGAGCAGTTCTTC.